This T cell receptor (beta chain) was captured by sequencing in a study of blood T cell repertoires in COVID-19. Sequenced by immunoSEQ multiplex PCR; TCRdb stores in-frame clones only, minus some. The sample records 70,000 to 95,000 clones, 85% to 95% being singletons. CDR1 is LGHDT and CDR2 is YNNKEL in the germline V gene (reference sequence). The CDR3 covers 13 residues. The V and J ends lost 5 bases and 5 bases respectively, with 12 bases between them. This clonotype was sampled from a woman aged 55 to 70 with active COVID-19. This chain connects TRBV3-1 (or the pseudogene TRBV3-2) to TRBJ1-1; possibly TRBD1 for D (6 bases). Material: peripheral blood. Here the CDR3 DNA reads TGTGCCAGCAGCAAACAGGGTGGGACTGAAGCTTTCTTT. Translated, it gives CASSKQGGTEAFF.